This T cell receptor (beta chain) originates from a study of cytomegalovirus exposure and HLA in healthy donors. The germline CDR1 and CDR2 sequences are SGHNT and YENEEA. V was clipped by 8 bases and J by 13 bases; unmatched bases: 10. CDR3 length: 12 residues. This PCR relied on a set of 60 Vbeta primers and 13 Jbeta primers. The table came from immunoSEQ multiplex PCR; TCRdb's copy has only in-frame clones and leaves some out. The top ten clones hold roughly 3.9% of a sample with some 40,000 clones, 60% to 75% of them seen once. Sequencing used PBMCs. The TCR comes from a man aged 35-49 years in good health and CMV-seronegative. J is TRBJ1-1 and V is TRBV11-3; 10 bases agree with TRBD1. CDR3 DNA: TGTGCCAGCGGCCCAGGCGGGACAGGGGATTTCTTT. Its translation is CASGPGGTGDFF.